Reported below is one TCR beta chain. Its target is not known. In the original workflow: Out-of-frame sequences were removed, leaving roughly 2,200,000 distinct TCRbeta sequences. Some clones are missing from TCRdb's copy, which holds only in-frame ones; the method was immunoSEQ multiplex PCR. For V, J and clone size, that table is used; D and trimming come from the DNA. Among 60,000 to 75,000 clones listed, around 82% were seen once. The data stem from a study of memory CD4+ T cells and cytomegalovirus serostatus. Findings and limits, study-wide: CMV serostatus prediction reached median AUC approximately 0.96, or 0.89 with US-trained model. CD4+ memory repertoires contained about two fifths of the roughly 160 reported CMV TCRbeta sequences.

Trimming removed 4 bases from V and 8 bases from J, with 18 bases in between. The CDR3 contains 15 residues. Germline V gene sequence: CDR1 SGHAT, CDR2 FQDESV (reference sequence). Single viable CD3+CD4+CD8-CD45RO+ cells were sorted as the memory CD4+ T cells. After thawing, CD4+ T cells were positively selected. The clonotype was recovered from an adult in good health and CMV-seronegative. Some clones in this sample may be carry-over from other donors' samples. The rearrangement links TRBV11-1 to TRBJ2-1, with unresolved D. The sequencing input was memory CD4+ T cells from blood. The CDR3 reads CASSSTRANSHEQFF. CDR3 nucleotides: TGTGCCAGCAGCTCCACCCGAGCTAATTCCCATGAGCAGTTCTTC.